This is a list of T cell receptor beta chains from one sample in a study of T-cell memory formation after mild COVID-19. TCRdb re-called the 5' RACE reads through MiXCR, storing one row per CDR3 protein. There are approximately 500,000 distinct CDR3 sequences in the sample; roughly 25% occur only once, and around an eighth lies in the top ten. Sequencing was performed on PBMCs or a T cell subset sorted from them (not recorded which). These receptors originate from an adult woman who had mild COVID-19 (a few samples of this study predate the infection). Cell type and time point are not known. The CDR3 runs from the conserved cysteine through the conserved F or W. A D gene is named only where the DNA matches it firmly. Part of the rows lack a size; the others show once, few, many or a class for expanded clones.

CDR3nt: TGTGCCAGCAGTTTAGGGGAGGCAGATACGCAGTATTTT
CDR3aa: CASSLGEADTQYF
d_gene: NA
j_gene: TRBJ2-3
abundance: many
v_gene: TRBV12-3/TRBV12-4

CDR3nt: TGTGCCAGCTCACCGGGGAGCCGGCTAGCGGGAGGCACAGATACGCAGTATTTT
CDR3aa: CASSPGSRLAGGTDTQYF
d_gene: TRBD2
j_gene: TRBJ2-3
abundance: NA
v_gene: TRBV18

CDR3nt: TGTGCCAGCAGTTGGGACAGAGACACCGGGGAGCTGTTTTTT
CDR3aa: CASSWDRDTGELFF
d_gene: TRBD1
j_gene: TRBJ2-2
abundance: NA
v_gene: TRBV25-1

CDR3nt: TGTGCCAGCAGCCCGACCCTAGCGGGGTTCTCAAATGAGCAGTTCTTC
CDR3aa: CASSPTLAGFSNEQFF
d_gene: TRBD2
j_gene: TRBJ2-1
abundance: few
v_gene: TRBV4-2

CDR3nt: TGCAGCGTTGGACCAGACAGTACCTACGAGCAGTACTTC
CDR3aa: CSVGPDSTYEQYF
d_gene: NA
j_gene: TRBJ2-7
abundance: NA
v_gene: TRBV29-1

CDR3nt: TGTGCCAGCAGTTTTACCACCGTCACCGGGGAGCTGTTTTTT
CDR3aa: CASSFTTVTGELFF
d_gene: NA
j_gene: TRBJ2-2
abundance: few
v_gene: TRBV27

CDR3nt: TGTGCCAGCAGATGGGAACACCACACTGAAGCTTTCTTT
CDR3aa: CASRWEHHTEAFF
d_gene: NA
j_gene: TRBJ1-1
abundance: NA
v_gene: TRBV6-2/TRBV6-3

CDR3nt: TGTGCCAGCCTGCTGGCGGGGGGGGCGAGAGATACGCAGTATTTT
CDR3aa: CASLLAGGARDTQYF
d_gene: TRBD2
j_gene: TRBJ2-3
abundance: NA
v_gene: TRBV12-3/TRBV12-4

CDR3nt: TGTGCCACCTACTACGGGACTAGCGGGAGTCGGTCCTACGAGCAGTACTTC
CDR3aa: CATYYGTSGSRSYEQYF
d_gene: TRBD2
j_gene: TRBJ2-7
abundance: NA
v_gene: TRBV6-2/TRBV6-3

CDR3nt: TGTGCCACCAAGGGAAGGAGTATTGAGACCCAGTACTTC
CDR3aa: CATKGRSIETQYF
d_gene: NA
j_gene: TRBJ2-5
abundance: NA
v_gene: TRBV15

CDR3nt: TGTGCCAGCAGCTTTCTCCAAGAACGGCATGAGCAGTTCTTC
CDR3aa: CASSFLQERHEQFF
d_gene: NA
j_gene: TRBJ2-1
abundance: few
v_gene: TRBV7-8

CDR3nt: NA
CDR3aa: CATSLEREMNTEAFF
d_gene: NA
j_gene: TRBJ1-1
abundance: NA
v_gene: TRBV15

CDR3nt: TGTGCCAGCAGCTCTAGCGGGAGGGCTCTGAGCTCCTACAATGAGCAGTTCTTC
CDR3aa: CASSSSGRALSSYNEQFF
d_gene: TRBD2
j_gene: TRBJ2-1
abundance: few
v_gene: TRBV11-3

CDR3nt: TGTGCCAGCAGTTTATCGCAGGGCACCTACAATGAGCAGTTCTTC
CDR3aa: CASSLSQGTYNEQFF
d_gene: NA
j_gene: TRBJ2-1
abundance: NA
v_gene: TRBV12-3/TRBV12-4

CDR3nt: TGTGCCAGCAGCACCGGGACAGAGAATAGAGTCACCTTC
CDR3aa: CASSTGTENRVTF
d_gene: TRBD1
j_gene: TRBJ1-2
abundance: NA
v_gene: TRBV5-4

CDR3nt: TGTGCCAGCAGCTTGAACCCCGGGATCGAGCAGTACTTC
CDR3aa: CASSLNPGIEQYF
d_gene: NA
j_gene: TRBJ2-7
abundance: NA
v_gene: TRBV3-1

CDR3nt: TGCAGTGCTAGAGATTGGGGAGGGTCCTCCTACAATGAGCAGTTCTTC
CDR3aa: CSARDWGGSSYNEQFF
d_gene: TRBD2
j_gene: TRBJ2-1
abundance: NA
v_gene: TRBV20-1

CDR3nt: TGTGCCAGCAGCTCGACTAGCACCGGGGAGCTGTTTTTT
CDR3aa: CASSSTSTGELFF
d_gene: NA
j_gene: TRBJ2-2
abundance: few
v_gene: TRBV7-3

CDR3nt: TGCAGCCCTCGATCCGGGGGAAACACCGGGGAGCTGTTTTTT
CDR3aa: CSPRSGGNTGELFF
d_gene: NA
j_gene: TRBJ2-2
abundance: few
v_gene: TRBV29-1

CDR3nt: TGTGCCAGCAGCTTACCCAATTTGGGGGGAGACTCTGGAAACACCATATATTTT
CDR3aa: CASSLPNLGGDSGNTIYF
d_gene: NA
j_gene: TRBJ1-3
abundance: few
v_gene: TRBV7-6

CDR3nt: TGTGCCTGGGCCCTCGGGGCCGGGCATCAGCCCCAGCATTTT
CDR3aa: CAWALGAGHQPQHF
d_gene: NA
j_gene: TRBJ1-5
abundance: NA
v_gene: TRBV30

CDR3nt: TGTGCCACCAGCAGAGGTGGCACAGATACGCAGTATTTT
CDR3aa: CATSRGGTDTQYF
d_gene: NA
j_gene: TRBJ2-3
abundance: few
v_gene: TRBV15

CDR3nt: TGTGCCAGCAGCTTATCCGTTGACCAATTGAGCTCACCCCTCCACTTT
CDR3aa: CASSLSVDQLSSPLHF
d_gene: NA
j_gene: TRBJ1-6
abundance: NA
v_gene: TRBV11-2

CDR3nt: TGTGCCAGCAGCCCTAACAGACAGGGAAATCAGCCCCAGCATTTT
CDR3aa: CASSPNRQGNQPQHF
d_gene: TRBD1
j_gene: TRBJ1-5
abundance: NA
v_gene: TRBV12-3/TRBV12-4

CDR3nt: TGTGCCAGCAGGGCAGGGGTTGGTCAGCCCCAGCATTTT
CDR3aa: CASRAGVGQPQHF
d_gene: NA
j_gene: TRBJ1-5
abundance: NA
v_gene: TRBV2

CDR3nt: TGTGCCAGCAGCCCCACCACAGATACGCAGTATTTT
CDR3aa: CASSPTTDTQYF
d_gene: NA
j_gene: TRBJ2-3
abundance: many
v_gene: TRBV18

CDR3nt: TGTGCCAGCAGCCTGGGACAGGGGACTTCATACGAGCAGTACTTC
CDR3aa: CASSLGQGTSYEQYF
d_gene: TRBD1
j_gene: TRBJ2-7
abundance: few
v_gene: TRBV7-9

CDR3nt: TGTGCCAGCAGCTTTGTGAAGGGCACCATCAATGAGCAGTTCTTC
CDR3aa: CASSFVKGTINEQFF
d_gene: NA
j_gene: TRBJ2-1
abundance: NA
v_gene: TRBV7-9

CDR3nt: TGTGCCAGCAGCCTTTCCGGGACGAATGGCTACACCTTC
CDR3aa: CASSLSGTNGYTF
d_gene: NA
j_gene: TRBJ1-2
abundance: NA
v_gene: TRBV12-3/TRBV12-4

CDR3nt: TGCGCCAGCAGTGGTTTACAGACCTACATCCACTCTGGGGCCAACGTCCTGACTTTC
CDR3aa: CASSGLQTYIHSGANVLTF
d_gene: NA
j_gene: TRBJ2-6
abundance: NA
v_gene: TRBV5-1

CDR3nt: TGTGCCATCAGTGAAATCCTCGGGACTGTGTCCTACGAGCAGTACTTC
CDR3aa: CAISEILGTVSYEQYF
d_gene: NA
j_gene: TRBJ2-7
abundance: few
v_gene: TRBV10-3

CDR3nt: TGCAGCACCCGACTAGCGGAAGAGCAGTTCTTC
CDR3aa: CSTRLAEEQFF
d_gene: TRBD2
j_gene: TRBJ2-1
abundance: few
v_gene: TRBV29-1

CDR3nt: TGCAGTGCTAGAGATGGAGTTAAGTCCTACGAGCAGTACTTC
CDR3aa: CSARDGVKSYEQYF
d_gene: NA
j_gene: TRBJ2-7
abundance: NA
v_gene: TRBV20-1

CDR3nt: TGTGCCAGCAGCTTAGCCGGGGCAGGGGCCTATGGCTACACCTTC
CDR3aa: CASSLAGAGAYGYTF
d_gene: NA
j_gene: TRBJ1-2
abundance: many
v_gene: TRBV7-9

CDR3nt: TGTGCCAGCAGGCCAGGGACCACATCTATGGAGACCCAGTACTTC
CDR3aa: CASRPGTTSMETQYF
d_gene: NA
j_gene: TRBJ2-5
abundance: NA
v_gene: TRBV12-3/TRBV12-4

CDR3nt: TGCGCCAGCAGCCAATTCTTATCGGGCAGTACGAACACCGGGGAGCTGTTTTTT
CDR3aa: CASSQFLSGSTNTGELFF
d_gene: NA
j_gene: TRBJ2-2
abundance: few
v_gene: TRBV4-1

CDR3nt: TGTGCCAGCGCTACTCTTCCGGGACTAGCGGGGCCGAACACCGGGGAGCTGTTTTTT
CDR3aa: CASATLPGLAGPNTGELFF
d_gene: TRBD2
j_gene: TRBJ2-2
abundance: NA
v_gene: TRBV3-1

CDR3nt: TGCGCCAGCAGCTTGGGGACTAGCGGGGAAAGCACAGATACGCAGTATTTT
CDR3aa: CASSLGTSGESTDTQYF
d_gene: TRBD2
j_gene: TRBJ2-3
abundance: few
v_gene: TRBV5-1